This is a list of T cell receptor beta chains from one sample in a study of cytotoxic CD8 clonotypes in ibrutinib-treated CLL. Sequenced by immunoSEQ multiplex PCR; TCRdb stores in-frame clones only, minus some. The repertoire holds about 160,000 clones, with 88% as singletons. The material was PBMCs, obtained at disease progression, from a patient treated with ibrutinib. These receptors all stem from a human donor with chronic lymphocytic leukemia. CDR3s include the opening cysteine and the closing phenylalanine or tryptophan. D genes are given only for firm matches.

v_call	d_call	j_call	cdr3_aa	cdr3_nt
TRBV6-1	TRBD2	TRBJ2-7	CASTPLGTSGYEQYF	TGTGCCAGCACTCCGTTAGGTACTAGCGGATACGAGCAGTACTTC
TRBV5-8	TRBD1	TRBJ1-2	CASSLVEGTELSTF	TGTGCCAGCAGCTTGGTAGAGGGGACAGAATTATCCACCTTC
TRBV2	NA	TRBJ1-5	CASSVFGAGQPQHF	TGTGCCAGCAGCGTGTTCGGGGCGGGTCAGCCCCAGCATTTT
TRBV7-6	NA	TRBJ1-3	CASSSAFGGSGNTIYF	TGTGCCAGCAGCTCCGCCTTCGGGGGCTCTGGAAACACCATATATTTT
TRBV5-1	NA	TRBJ2-1	CASNSPTYNEQFF	TGCGCCAGCAACTCCCCAACCTACAATGAGCAGTTCTTC
TRBV19	TRBD1	TRBJ2-7	CASSPWTGVDYEQYF	TGTGCCAGTAGTCCTTGGACAGGGGTGGACTACGAGCAGTACTTC
TRBV28	NA	TRBJ2-7	CASSLHPIYEQYF	TGTGCCAGCAGTTTACACCCCATCTACGAGCAGTACTTC
TRBV6-5	NA	TRBJ1-3	CASSREGRDTIYF	TGTGCCAGCAGCCGAGAGGGTAGGGACACCATATATTTT
TRBV27	NA	TRBJ1-5	CASSFGQSNQPQHF	TGTGCCAGCAGTTTTGGGCAGAGCAATCAGCCCCAGCATTTT
TRBV29-1	NA	TRBJ1-1	CSVAGLNTEAFF	TGCAGCGTCGCCGGACTGAACACTGAAGCTTTCTTT